These 7 T cell receptor beta chains originate from one sample sequenced in a study of CD8+ T cells in alopecia areata. Indicated treatment: oral pan-JAK inhibitor, 5-10 mg twice daily. Extraction of RNA preceded its reverse transcription into cDNA, which served as the sequencing template. Sequenced by immunoSEQ multiplex PCR; TCRdb stores in-frame clones only, minus some. The table includes around 150,000 clones, around three fifths detected once. Sequencing used CD4+ T cells sorted from blood, obtained at week 24, from a patient treated with tofacitinib. The origin of the receptors is a human donor with alopecia areata.

About this clone itself: Sequence at one end of the junction differs from germline and may be a read error. The same CDR3 is also encoded by other DNA sequences in this sample. The chain is built from TRBV6-1 and TRBJ1-5, with D hard to call. CDR3 length equals 16 residues. Germline loops: CDR1 MNHNS, CDR2 SASEGT. Here the CDR3 reads CASREDLLTRTQPQHF. The CDR3 DNA sequence: TGTGCCAGCAGAGAAGACCTACTAACCCGTACACAGCCCCAGCATTTT.

This clone was counted a few times. The chain carries TRBV29-1 and TRBJ1-4; no definite D call. CDR1 is SQVTM, CDR2 ANQGSEA, per germline. The CDR3 runs 12 residues. V was clipped by 6 bases and J by 8 bases, with 13 bases between them. This chain's CDR3 is CSVGELGEKLFF. CDR3 in DNA: TGCAGCGTCGGCGAGTTGGGCGAAAAACTGTTTTTT. Based on the CDR3 plus reference TRBV29-1 and TRBJ1-4, the full variable domain is SAVISQKPSRDICQRGTSLTIQCQVDSQVTMMFWYRQQPGQSLTLIATANQGSEATYESGFVIDKFPISRPNLTFSTLTVSNMSPEDSSIYLCSVGELGEKLFFGSGTQLSVL.

This clone is a singleton in its sample. The chain uses TRBV11-3 and TRBJ1-2, with a weak D call TRBD1 (6 bases). This CDR3 has 16 residues. Trimming pared 5 bases from V and 4 bases from J, leaving 20 bases between. CDR1 and CDR2 (germline): SGHNT, YENEEA. In nucleotides, the CDR3 is TGTGCCAGCAGCCCATTGATGGGGGGCCTGGGCTATGGCTACACCTTC. Amino acid sequence: CASSPLMGGLGYGYTF.

This chain connects TRBV11-2 to TRBJ1-2, with a tentative D call TRBD1 (5 bases). The V gene lost 4 bases and the J gene lost 8 bases, with 17 bases spanning the gap. Germline V gene lookup returns CDR1 SGHAT and CDR2 FQNNGV. The CDR3 covers 14 residues. CDR3 nucleotides: TGTGCCAGCAGCTCCCGTACAGGTCCGGGAGGCTACACCTTC. This sequence encodes CASSSRTGPGGYTF.

This sequence joins TRBV27 and TRBJ1-2; the D gene is possibly TRBD1 (6 bases). Trimming stripped 5 bases from V and 5 bases from J, with 15 bases between. The germline gives CDR1 MNHEY, CDR2 SMNVEV (reference sequence). This CDR3 region has 14 residues. The DNA of the CDR3 is TGTGCCAGCAGTCCCGACAGGTTTACGTATGGCTACACCTTC. Translation: CASSPDRFTYGYTF.

The chain has TRBV18 and TRBJ1-2; weak D call: TRBD1 (6 bases). Per the germline V gene, CDR1 is KGHSH and CDR2 is LQKENI. The CDR3 covers 17 residues. Trimming removed 1 base at V and 2 bases at J, with 17 bases between. The CDR3 nucleotides are TGTGCCAGCTCACCACGACCCACACGACAGGACAACTATGGCTACACCTTC. This translates into CASSPRPTRQDNYGYTF. Full variable domain (outside the CDR3, taken from reference TRBV18 and TRBJ1-2): NAGVMQNPRHLVRRRGQEARLRCSPMKGHSHVYWYRQLPEEGLKFMVYLQKENIIDESGMPKERFSAEFPKEGPSILRIQQVVRGDSAAYFCASSPRPTRQDNYGYTFGSGTRLTVV.

This clone was seen a handful of times. This chain connects TRBV6-5 to TRBJ2-7; D remains unclear. Germline loops: CDR1 MNHEY, CDR2 SVGAGI. V shed 9 bases and J shed 0 bases, with 9 bases lying between them. This CDR3 has 12 amino acids. The CDR3 DNA sequence: TGTGCCAGTCGATCAATCTCCTACGAGCAGTACTTC. Its translation is CASRSISYEQYF.